A single sample gave rise to the 15 T cell receptor beta chains below, sequenced in a study of blood T cell repertoires in COVID-19. Only in-frame clones appear in the TCRdb table, and some are missing; sequencing was by immunoSEQ multiplex PCR. Among 200,000 to 300,000 clones listed, just over 85% were seen once. Sequencing used peripheral blood. Source of these receptors: a man older than 75 with acute or convalescent COVID-19.

J is TRBJ2-1 and V is TRBV25-1, with 10 bases identical to TRBD1. The V segment lost 3 bases and the J segment 5 bases; nucleotides outside the gene matches: 4. This CDR3 spans 15 amino acids. Germline V CDR1 and CDR2: MGHDK, SYGVNS. CDR3 loop: CASSDSGTGDNEQFF. The CDR3 region has the DNA TGTGCCAGCAGTGATTCCGGGACAGGGGACAATGAGCAGTTCTTC. Looking up the rest from reference TRBV25-1 and TRBJ2-1 gives the full variable domain: EADIYQTPRYLVIGTGKKITLECSQTMGHDKMYWYQQDPGMELHLIHYSYGVNSTEKGDLSSESTVSRIRTEHFPLTLESARPSHTSQYLCASSDSGTGDNEQFFGPGTRLTVL.

The rearrangement joins TRBV19 to TRBJ2-5; the match to TRBD1 covers 7 bases. The CDR3 length is 13 residues. The V gene's germline CDR1 is LNHDA and CDR2 SQIVND (reference sequence). Trimming at V came to 4 bases and at J to 7 bases, leaving 6 bases not matched to a gene. The CDR3 spells CASSTTGVVTQYF. CDR3 coding DNA: TGTGCCAGTAGTACAACAGGGGTAGTGACCCAGTACTTC.

CDR3 residues: CASSRGQLQETQYF. CDR3 in DNA: TGTGCCAGCAGCCGGGGACAGCTACAAGAGACCCAGTACTTC. The chain is built from TRBV11-2 and TRBJ2-5; 7 bases are a match to TRBD1. CDR1 and CDR2 from the germline V gene are SGHAT and FQNNGV. The length of the CDR3 is 14 residues. Unmatched junction bases numbered 5, after V lost 5 bases and J lost 2 bases.

V gene TRBV4-1 combines with J gene TRBJ2-3, with 13 nucleotides matching TRBD2. V dropped 2 bases and J dropped 1; count of bases not matched to a gene: 6. There are 18 residues in the CDR3. The V gene's germline CDR1 is MGHRA and CDR2 YSYEKL. CDR3 loop: CASSQRGTSGARTDTQYF. CDR3 bases: TGCGCCAGCAGCCAACGCGGGACTAGCGGGGCCCGCACAGATACGCAGTATTTT.

V and J are TRBV5-8 and TRBJ1-1, with 8 bases matching TRBD1. Germline V gene sequence: CDR1 SGHTS, CDR2 YDEGEE. The junction had 8 bases not matched to a gene; V was cut back by 7 bases and J by 0 bases. CDR3 length: 15 residues. The CDR3 is CASDRGEGMNTEAFF. The DNA for the CDR3 is TGTGCCAGCGACAGGGGAGAGGGGATGAACACTGAAGCTTTCTTT.

This chain connects TRBV6-2 or TRBV6-3 to TRBJ2-5, with TRBD1 matching over 7 bases. Germline V CDR1 and CDR2: MNHEY, SVGEGT. The CDR3 runs to 16 residues. V was pared by 0 bases and J by 1 base, with 5 bases of the junction left unmatched. The CDR3 DNA sequence: TGTGCCAGCAGTTACTCGAGAGGGGGCTCCCAAGAGACCCAGTACTTC. Protein sequence: CASSYSRGGSQETQYF.

In its sample, this clone was seen a few times. The CDR3 nucleotides read TGTGCTAGTGGTTTGGACCGACAGGGGGGCTACACCTTC. This codes for CASGLDRQGGYTF. The V call is TRBV12-5, the J call TRBJ1-2; 8 bases map to TRBD1. The CDR3 runs 13 residues. Trimming took 1 base from V and 8 from J; bases not matched to a gene: 3. The germline V gene encodes CDR1 LGHNT and CDR2 FRNRAP.

This clone was detected once. This sequence joins TRBV3-1 (or the pseudogene TRBV3-2) and TRBJ2-7; 7 nucleotides line up with TRBD1. This CDR3 is 16 amino acids long. Germline V gives CDR1 LGHDT, CDR2 YNNKEL (reference sequence). V lost 4 bases to trimming and J lost 0 bases; unmatched junction nucleotides: 9. CDR3 protein: CASSPLRDSRSYEQYF. The CDR3 nucleotides read TGTGCCAGCAGCCCGCTCCGGGACAGCCGCTCCTACGAGCAGTACTTC.

This clone has just one count. This sequence joins TRBV6-6 and TRBJ1-5, with TRBD1 matching over 7 bases. There are 15 residues in the CDR3. In germline, CDR1 is MNHNY, CDR2 SVGAGI (reference sequence). V was pared by 5 bases and J by 6 bases, with 10 bases of the junction left unmatched. The DNA of the CDR3 is TGTGCCAGCAGTCTGGTCCAGGGGGACGGTCAGCCCCAGCATTTT. Amino acids: CASSLVQGDGQPQHF.

This chain links TRBV5-4 with TRBJ1-3; the D is unclear. Germline lookup yields CDR1 SGHNT and CDR2 YYREEE (reference sequence). The CDR3 consists of 19 residues. V was trimmed by 0 bases and J by 2 bases, leaving 21 bases between them. Written as DNA, the CDR3 is TGTGCCAGCAGCTTGGACGAGGGTTGGAGCCCCTCACCTGGAAACACCATATATTTT. Its protein is CASSLDEGWSPSPGNTIYF.

V gene TRBV7-3 combines with J gene TRBJ2-3, with 8 nucleotides matching TRBD2. The CDR3 is 15 residues long. V lost 5 bases to trimming and J lost 0 bases; unmatched junction nucleotides: 4. The germline V gene encodes CDR1 SGHTA and CDR2 FQGTGA. Here the CDR3 reads CASSGGRPSTDTQYF. CDR3 DNA: TGTGCCAGCAGCGGCGGGAGGCCCAGCACAGATACGCAGTATTTT.

The V gene is TRBV7-2, the J gene TRBJ2-1, with 12 nucleotides matching TRBD2. CDR3 length: 15 residues. Trimming removed 5 bases from V and 7 bases from J; junction bases left unmatched: 6. CDR1 and CDR2 (germline): SGHTA, FQGNSA. In DNA form, the CDR3 reads TGTGCCAGCAGCGCGACTAGCGGGAGAGCGAATGAGCAGTTCTTC. Residues: CASSATSGRANEQFF. The full variable domain, completed using reference TRBV7-2 and TRBJ2-1, is GAGVSQSPSNKVTEKGKDVELRCDPISGHTALYWYRQSLGQGLEFLIYFQGNSAPDKSGLPSDRFSAERTGGSVSTLTIQRTQQEDSAVYLCASSATSGRANEQFFGPGTRLTVL.

The V and J genes are TRBV6-5 and TRBJ2-7; possibly TRBD1 for D (8 bases). Germline CDR1 is MNHEY and CDR2 is SVGAGI. The V end was cut by 7 bases, the J end by 6 bases, with 19 bases between. The CDR3 extends over 14 amino acids. In nucleotides, the CDR3 is TGTGCCAGCATCATAGGACAGGGACTATCCGAGCAGTACTTC. It encodes CASIIGQGLSEQYF.

The CDR3: CASSVGLASTGELFF. CDR3 sequence (DNA): TGTGCCAGCTCGGTGGGCCTGGCGTCCACCGGGGAGCTGTTTTTT. The chain combines TRBV18 with TRBJ2-2; no clear D gene. Germline V gene data show CDR1 as KGHSH and CDR2 as LQKENI. Trimming removed 6 bases at V and 4 bases at J, with 15 bases between. This CDR3 region has 15 residues.

In this sample, this clone turned up once. V gene TRBV24-1 combines with J gene TRBJ1-5, with a possible D match to TRBD1 (5 bases). The CDR3 sequence is 17 residues long. V was pared by 1 base and J by 9 bases, with 21 bases between. Germline values: CDR1 KGHDR, CDR2 SFDVKD. CDR3 DNA: TGTGCCACCAGTGATTTTCTAGCTGGAGGGGAGGGTTGGCCCCAGCATTTT. Encoded protein: CATSDFLAGGEGWPQHF.